The source of this T cell receptor beta chain is a study of cytomegalovirus exposure and HLA in healthy donors. Study summary: In terms of ancestry, the Caucasian-associated cluster contained roughly four fifths of the roughly 400 genotyped donors. Study-wide findings and caveats: As confirmed in vitro, a few CMV-associated chains were specific for CMV antigens.

Of note for this clone: Its cognate antigen is unknown.

PCR involved 60 Vbeta and 13 Jbeta primers. Data came from immunoSEQ multiplex PCR; TCRdb stores just in-frame clones and leaves some out. The profile shows about 64,000 clones, more than 60% of them singletons. After removal of 3 bases from V and 4 bases from J, the junction contained 8 bases not matched to a gene. Germline CDR1 is MGHRA and CDR2 is YSYEKL. This CDR3 has 16 amino acids. Healthy bone marrow donors supplied every sample. The genes are TRBV4-1 and TRBJ2-7, with 11 bases identical to TRBD2. The sequence derives from a male donor in good health and CMV-seropositive. The sample comprised PBMCs. The CDR3 DNA reads TGCGCCAGCAGCCATGAACCTAGCGGGAGGTTTTACGAGCAGTACTTC. This translates into CASSHEPSGRFYEQYF.